The 13 T cell receptor beta chains reported below all come from one sample, sequenced in a study of cytomegalovirus exposure and HLA in healthy donors. TCRdb's copy holds only in-frame clones and misses some; the assay was immunoSEQ multiplex PCR. Found here are some 130,000 clones, 89% of them singletons; the top ten hold 1.2%. The material sequenced was PBMCs. These receptors came from a woman in her late teens or twenties in good health and CMV-seronegative.

As for this clone: Different DNA sequences within this sample yield the same CDR3. The chain combines TRBV19 with TRBJ2-3; a weak D match, TRBD1 (5 bases). CDR3 length: 13 amino acids. V shed 7 bases and J shed 1 base, with 9 bases lying between them. Germline V gives CDR1 LNHDA, CDR2 SQIVND (reference sequence). CDR3 residues: CASKGQGTDTQYF. For the CDR3, the DNA is TGTGCCAGTAAGGGGCAGGGCACAGATACGCAGTATTTT.

The chain recombines TRBV6-1 with TRBJ2-3; tentative D call: TRBD2 (5 bases). V lost 10 bases to trimming and J lost 3 bases, with 14 bases between them. The CDR3 sequence is 13 residues long. Germline V CDR1 and CDR2: MNHNS, SASEGT. Here the CDR3 DNA reads TGTGCCACCGAGGGCGGTGGGACAGATACGCAGTATTTT. Translating it yields CATEGGGTDTQYF.

The chain joins TRBV6-5 to TRBJ1-1, with a tentative D call TRBD1 (6 bases). With 0 bases removed from V and 3 bases from J, the gap between germline ends came to 11 bases. This CDR3 comprises 15 residues. CDR1 and CDR2 from the germline V gene are MNHEY and SVGAGI. CDR3 sequence (DNA): TGTGCCAGCAGTTACTCGTACAGGGTACACACTGAAGCTTTCTTT. As protein: CASSYSYRVHTEAFF.

The rearrangement joins TRBV5-4 to TRBJ2-3; maybe TRBD1 (6 bases). The V and J ends lost 1 base and 3 bases respectively, with 15 bases between them. The CDR3 is made up of 16 amino acids. Germline V gene data show CDR1 as SGHNT and CDR2 as YYREEE (reference sequence). CDR3 sequence (DNA): TGTGCCAGCAGCTTGCGAGGGTGGCAGGGGACAGATACGCAGTATTTT. As protein: CASSLRGWQGTDTQYF.

A note on this clone: Other DNA sequences in the same sample also yield this CDR3. J is TRBJ1-1 and V is TRBV5-1; 7 positions match TRBD1. The CDR3 runs to 14 residues. The germline gives CDR1 SGHRS, CDR2 YFSETQ. Trimming removed 0 bases from V and 4 bases from J; junction bases left unmatched: 3. In nucleotides, the CDR3 is TGCGCCAGCAGCTTGGGACCAGGGGGCACTGAAGCTTTCTTT. This codes for CASSLGPGGTEAFF.

The genes are TRBV9 and TRBJ2-1; D perhaps matches TRBD2 (7 bases). V lost 0 bases and J 6 bases, leaving 13 bases between the germline ends. Germline CDR1 and CDR2: SGDLS and YYNGEE. The length of the CDR3 is 15 residues. The CDR3 reads CASSVVGGAGNEQFF. The DNA for the CDR3 is TGTGCCAGCAGCGTAGTAGGGGGGGCCGGCAATGAGCAGTTCTTC.

In regard to this clone: The junction does not match germline at one end; this may be a read error. The rearrangement joins TRBV4-1 to TRBJ2-5; D may be TRBD1 (5 bases). This CDR3 region has 17 residues. Germline V gene lookup returns CDR1 MGHRA and CDR2 YSYEKL. CDR3 bases: TGCGCCAGCAACCAAGTCAGACGAACGCAGGGCGGTGAGACCCAGTACTTC. Translation: CASNQVRRTQGGETQYF.

This rearrangement joins TRBV10-3 to TRBJ1-5, with D possibly TRBD1 on 6 matching bases. Germline assignment: CDR1 ENHRY and CDR2 SYGVKD. The CDR3 is made up of 14 amino acids. V dropped 3 bases and J dropped 9 bases, with 15 bases sitting between them. Here the CDR3 DNA reads TGTGCCATCAGTGATAGGCAGGGGCCCTGGCCCCAGCATTTT. Translation gives CAISDRQGPWPQHF.

The chain joins TRBV2 to TRBJ1-5, with 9 bases aligning to TRBD1. The CDR3 has 16 amino acids. Germline CDR1 SNHLY, CDR2 FYNNEI. The V and J ends lost 6 bases and 1 base, in that order; junction bases with no gene match: 7. The CDR3 protein is CASRDDRGNSNQPQHF. CDR3 in DNA: TGTGCCAGCAGGGATGACAGGGGGAACAGCAATCAGCCCCAGCATTTT.

This clone was observed once. The genes are TRBV29-1 and TRBJ2-5; D not resolved. Per the germline V gene, CDR1 is SQVTM and CDR2 is ANQGSEA. CDR3 size: 11 residues. Trimming left V 8 bases short and J 5 bases short, with 12 bases between. The CDR3 reads CSSDRWETQYF. For the CDR3, the DNA is TGCAGCTCTGATCGGTGGGAGACCCAGTACTTC.

CDR3 in DNA: TGTGCCAGCAGTTACCTGACAGGGGATCAGCCCCAGCATTTT. Its translation: CASSYLTGDQPQHF. V and J are TRBV6-5 and TRBJ1-5; 8 bases are shared with TRBD1. In germline, CDR1 is MNHEY, CDR2 SVGAGI. V was clipped by 2 bases and J by 5 bases; unmatched bases: 2. The CDR3 covers 14 residues.

The V and J genes are TRBV7-6 and TRBJ1-1; D not resolved. This CDR3 has 14 residues. V was cut by 3 bases and J by 5 bases, with 13 bases left in between. Germline CDR1 reads SGHVS; CDR2 reads FNYEAQ. DNA for the CDR3: TGTGCCAGCAGCTTTATCGCTGAGGGAACTGAAGCTTTCTTT. It encodes CASSFIAEGTEAFF.

This clone has just a few counts. The chain combines TRBV6-4 with TRBJ1-5; unclear D gene. Germline V gives CDR1 MRHNA, CDR2 SNTAGT. The germline V and J ends were trimmed by 3 bases and 4 bases, with 10 bases remaining between them. The CDR3 runs to 14 residues. CDR3 amino acids: CASSESLENQPQHF. The CDR3 DNA reads as TGTGCCAGCAGTGAATCTTTGGAGAATCAGCCCCAGCATTTT.